Each of the 8 T cell receptor beta chains below was sequenced from the same sample in a study of identical twins. TCRdb redid the calling of the 5' RACE reads with MiXCR, one entry per CDR3 protein. The data hold roughly 250,000 distinct CDR3 sequences, with about 14% observed a single time. The sample was memory (CD45RO+) T cells sorted from blood. The source is a woman aged 18 to 35 in good health.

This clonotype was counted a few times. The germline gene is not matched at one end of the junction; a read error may be the cause. The chain uses TRBV29-1 and TRBJ1-1, with D tentatively TRBD1 (6 bases). The CDR3 runs 13 residues. CDR1 SQVTM and CDR2 ANQGSEA come from the germline V gene. CDR3 residues: CTVRGHLNTEAFF. CDR3 bases: TGCACCGTTCGGGGACACCTGAACACTGAAGCTTTCTTT.

The sample holds a few counts of this clonotype. The CDR3 sequence is CASRQPGQRPNYGYTF. The CDR3 nucleotides are TGTGCCAGCAGACAACCGGGACAGAGACCTAACTATGGCTACACCTTC. The chain links TRBV12-3 or TRBV12-4 to TRBJ1-2, with 7 bases fitting TRBD1. The CDR3 is made up of 16 amino acids. V trimming: 6 bases; J trimming: 0 bases; junction bases outside the gene matches: 10.

V and J are TRBV20-1 and TRBJ2-2, with 7 bases aligning to TRBD2. V lost 3 bases and J lost 0; bases outside the gene matches: 13. Looked up from germline, CDR1 is DFQATT and CDR2 is SNEGSKA (reference sequence). The CDR3 is 18 amino acids. The CDR3 coding sequence is TGCAGTGCTAGCTTCCCCGGTGCTAGCGGTGCGAACACCGGGGAGCTGTTTTTT. It is translated as CSASFPGASGANTGELFF.

This clonotype has only a few counts. The rearrangement links TRBV19 to TRBJ2-1, with 9 bases fitting TRBD2. This CDR3 spans 15 amino acids. J gave up 16 bases and V 3 bases, and 16 bases lay outside the gene matches. Germline assignment: CDR1 LNHDA and CDR2 SQIVND (reference sequence). The CDR3 DNA reads TGTGCCAGTAGTATCTCCCCGACTAGCGGAGGCACCCTTTTCTTC. Residues: CASSISPTSGGTLFF.

The chain carries TRBV11-3 and TRBJ2-1; TRBD2 matches 10 bases. Trimming took 0 bases from V and 4 from J; bases not matched to a gene: 6. The CDR3 covers 17 residues. Germline V gives CDR1 SGHNT, CDR2 YENEEA. The CDR3 DNA sequence: TGTGCCAGCAGCTTAGACTCGAGCGGGGGGGCTTACAATGAGCAGTTCTTC. It is translated as CASSLDSSGGAYNEQFF.

At least ten counts were recorded for this clonotype. J is TRBJ2-7 and V is TRBV15; 11 positions agree with TRBD2. V lost 3 bases, J lost 4 bases, and 5 bases stayed unmatched. This CDR3 has 15 residues. The V gene's germline CDR1 is LNHNV and CDR2 YYDKDF (reference sequence). For the CDR3, the DNA is TGTGCCACCAGCAGTCCGGGACTAGCGGTTTACGAGCAGTACTTC. Residues: CATSSPGLAVYEQYF.

In its sample, this clonotype was seen a few times. The chain uses TRBV5-1 and TRBJ2-1, with a tentative D call TRBD2 (6 bases). The CDR3 runs to 17 residues. With 2 bases removed from V and 1 base from J, the gap between germline ends came to 16 bases. Germline V gene lookup returns CDR1 SGHRS and CDR2 YFSETQ. CDR3 in DNA: TGCGCCAGCAGCTTTCTAGTCGGGACTCCTTCCTACAATGAGCAGTTCTTC. Encoded protein: CASSFLVGTPSYNEQFF.

The CDR3 sequence: CASRRGTRSGANVLTF. Here the CDR3 DNA reads TGTGCCAGCAGGCGAGGGACTCGGTCTGGGGCCAACGTCCTGACTTTC. This chain connects TRBV6-2 or TRBV6-3 to TRBJ2-6; tentatively, D is TRBD2 (6 bases). The CDR3 extends over 16 amino acids. The V and J ends lost 6 bases and 1 base respectively, with 13 bases between them. CDR1 is MNHEY and CDR2 is SVGEGT in the germline V gene.